What follows are 13 T cell receptor beta chains derived from one specimen sequenced in a study of cytotoxic CD8 clonotypes in ibrutinib-treated CLL. Clones were sequenced by immunoSEQ multiplex PCR, and TCRdb holds only the in-frame ones, with some missing. The data show 97,000 or so clones, around 73% seen once. Source: PBMCs, taken after 12 months of ibrutinib treatment. These receptors originate from a human donor with chronic lymphocytic leukemia.

V gene TRBV9 combines with J gene TRBJ1-3, with D possibly being TRBD1 (5 bases). V lost 6 bases, J lost 2 bases, and 12 bases lay in between. In germline, CDR1 is SGDLS, CDR2 YYNGEE. The CDR3 sequence is 14 residues long. Here the CDR3 reads CASMTGTTGNTIYF. The CDR3 DNA reads as TGTGCCAGCATGACGGGGACTACTGGAAACACCATATATTTT.

This chain joins TRBV4-3 and TRBJ2-3; weak D call: TRBD2 (6 bases). CDR1 LGHNA and CDR2 YSLEER come from the germline V gene. The CDR3 contains 14 residues. V dropped 3 bases and J dropped 4 bases, with 11 bases sitting between them. The CDR3 DNA follows: TGCGCCAGCAGCCAGGAGGGCGGTTCAGATACGCAGTATTTT. Protein sequence: CASSQEGGSDTQYF.

This chain's CDR3 is CASSAGQGSGNTIYF. The CDR3 DNA reads TGTGCCAGCAGTGCGGGACAGGGCTCTGGAAACACCATATATTTT. V and J are TRBV6-1 and TRBJ1-3; 9 nucleotides align to TRBD1. CDR1 is MNHNS, CDR2 SASEGT, per germline. The CDR3 has 15 amino acids. J was trimmed by 0 bases and V by 4 bases; bases with no gene match: 1.

This clone was counted between two and nine times. The genes are TRBV7-3 and TRBJ2-1; TRBD1 matches at 12 bases. J was trimmed by 9 bases and V by 5 bases; bases with no gene match: 11. CDR1 is SGHTA and CDR2 is FQGTGA in the germline V gene. The CDR3 contains 16 residues. CDR3 coding DNA: TGTGCCAGCAGCCCCCGGGACAGGGGGCGTCGAGGTGAGCAGTTCTTC. Translation gives CASSPRDRGRRGEQFF.

The rearrangement links TRBV5-6 to TRBJ1-4, with D maybe TRBD1 (5 bases). V lost 0 bases to trimming and J lost 4 bases, with 13 bases between them. The CDR3 sequence is 16 residues long. The V gene's germline CDR1 is SGHDT and CDR2 YYEEEE. This CDR3 reads CASSLAPSGGNEKLFF. As DNA, the CDR3 is TGTGCCAGCAGCTTGGCCCCGTCCGGGGGTAATGAAAAACTGTTTTTT.

V is TRBV18 and J is TRBJ2-7, with a weak D call TRBD1 (6 bases). V was clipped by 3 bases and J by 0 bases, with 12 bases between them. The CDR3 contains 15 residues. Germline values: CDR1 KGHSH, CDR2 LQKENI. CDR3 nucleotides: TGTGCCAGCTCACCGACCCCCAGGGGCTCCTACGAGCAGTACTTC. Residues: CASSPTPRGSYEQYF.

The chain is built from TRBV7-3 and TRBJ2-7; the D is unclear. There are 13 residues in the CDR3. Germline assignment: CDR1 SGHTA and CDR2 FQGTGA. Trimming pared 2 bases from V and 8 bases from J, leaving 13 bases between. The CDR3 DNA is TGTGCCAGCAGCTTATCCGCCGACCGCAAGCAGTACTTC. Its protein is CASSLSADRKQYF.

This clone was observed a handful of times. The CDR3, as DNA: TGTGCCAGCAGCTCAGACGACATCGGGGAGCTGTTTTTT. Residues: CASSSDDIGELFF. This chain connects TRBV7-2 to TRBJ2-2; D unresolved. Germline CDR1 and CDR2: SGHTA and FQGNSA. V was clipped by 4 bases and J by 7 bases, with 10 bases between them. This CDR3 comprises 13 residues.

The V gene is TRBV19, the J gene TRBJ1-2; D is unresolved. Germline CDR1 is LNHDA and CDR2 is SQIVND (reference sequence). V was shortened by 3 bases and J by 8 bases, with 16 bases between the two germline ends. This CDR3 is built from 14 residues. CDR3 residues: CASSISGGLGGYTF. CDR3 nucleotide sequence: TGTGCCAGTAGTATTAGTGGAGGGTTGGGCGGCTACACCTTC.

The rearrangement uses TRBV29-1 and TRBJ2-1, with 7 bases aligning to TRBD2. The CDR3 loop spans 10 amino acids. Trimming cost V 4 bases and J 11 bases; bases outside gene matches: 2. Per germline, CDR1 SQVTM and CDR2 ANQGSEA. For the CDR3, the DNA is TGCAGCGTTGGGACTAGTAAGCAGTTCTTC. Protein: CSVGTSKQFF.

This chain links TRBV29-1 with TRBJ2-3; 8 nucleotides agree with TRBD1. The V gene's germline CDR1 is SQVTM and CDR2 ANQGSEA. This CDR3 spans 16 amino acids. The V and J ends lost 6 bases and 2 bases, in that order; junction bases with no gene match: 13. CDR3 sequence: CSVSRQGMSFTDTQYF. CDR3 DNA: TGCAGCGTCTCACGACAGGGGATGAGTTTCACAGATACGCAGTATTTT.

Here the CDR3 DNA reads TGTGCCAGCAGTTCTAGCGGGGGAGCCTACGAGCAGTACTTC. It specifies CASSSSGGAYEQYF. The V gene is TRBV2, the J gene TRBJ2-7, with 10 bases aligning to TRBD2. With V trimmed by 5 bases and J by 2 bases, 3 bases remained unmatched. Per germline, CDR1 SNHLY and CDR2 FYNNEI. CDR3 size: 14 residues.

This clone was found a few times. This CDR3 is CASSIQGLVGETQYF. Here the CDR3 DNA reads TGTGCCAGCAGCATACAGGGCCTAGTGGGTGAGACCCAGTACTTC. The rearrangement uses TRBV7-3 and TRBJ2-5; tentatively, D is TRBD1 (6 bases). The V and J ends lost 5 bases and 5 bases respectively, with 18 bases between them. CDR3 size: 15 residues. CDR1 SGHTA and CDR2 FQGTGA come from the germline V gene.